This T cell receptor beta chain appears in the sequencing data of a study of type 1 and type 2 diabetes patients. At the level of the study: The cohort mixed type 1 diabetes, type 2 diabetes and nondiabetic donors. CD4+ or CD8+ T cells were positively selected from PBMCs with microbeads.

Trimming cost V 0 bases and J 3 bases; bases outside gene matches: 12. Germline lookup yields CDR1 DFQATT and CDR2 SNEGSKA (reference sequence). The CDR3 contains 18 residues. Genomic DNA was the PCR template. A primer set of 30 forward and 13 reverse primers amplified the CDR3. Via MiXCR, TCRdb re-called the multiplex PCR reads, giving one row per CDR3 protein. The sample has some 250,000 distinct CDR3 sequences; approximately 50% are singletons. Diabetic patients met standard criteria for type 1 or type 2 diabetes. Source material: peripheral blood mononuclear cells (PBMCs). The sequence was obtained from a man aged 18 to 29 with type 2 diabetes. The chain recombines TRBV20-1 with TRBJ2-5; the match to TRBD2 covers 11 bases. The CDR3 loop reads CSARDNTASGRRKETQYF. In DNA form, the CDR3 reads TGCAGTGCTAGAGATAATACGGCTAGCGGGAGGCGAAAAGAGACCCAGTACTTC.